The next 32 T cell receptor beta chains were all read from a single sample in a study of T cells in Graves' hyperthyroidism and ophthalmopathy. The investigators amplified TCR beta CDR3 regions from RNA transcripts. Primed by the HTBI set, a first-round RT-PCR was run on the TCR CDR3. TCRdb processed the multiplex PCR reads anew with MiXCR; each CDR3 protein has one entry. The sample includes 200,000 to 250,000 distinct CDR3 sequences, approximately 24% of them seen just once. Sequencing was done on a sample of blood. These receptors came from a middle-aged woman with Graves' ophthalmopathy.

Many counts were recorded for this clonotype. J is TRBJ2-2 and V is TRBV10-3; TRBD1 is a possible D gene (5 bases). The CDR3 contains 14 residues. Germline CDR1 reads ENHRY; CDR2 reads SYGVKD. Between the trimmed V and J ends, which lost 7 bases and 3 bases, there was a span of 12 bases. The CDR3 loop is CAIKGPTDTGELFF. Here the CDR3 DNA reads TGTGCCATCAAGGGGCCGACTGACACCGGGGAGCTGTTTTTT.

This clonotype was detected many times. This rearrangement joins TRBV28 to TRBJ2-7, with 7 nucleotides matching TRBD1. Losses at the gene ends were 2 bases for V and 4 bases for J; bases not matched to a gene: 8. The CDR3 has 15 amino acids. Germline V CDR1 and CDR2: MDHEN, SYDVKM. DNA for the CDR3: TGTGCCAGCAGTTTAGCGACAGGGAGTTTATACGAGCAGTACTTC. It translates to CASSLATGSLYEQYF.

The table lists this clonotype with many counts. This chain uses TRBV5-1 with TRBJ2-2, with 11 nucleotides matching TRBD2. CDR1 SGHRS and CDR2 YFSETQ come from the germline V gene. CDR3 length: 16 amino acids. Trimming cost V 2 bases and J 6 bases; bases outside gene matches: 6. This CDR3 reads CASSFIAGGPSGELFF. The CDR3 bases are TGCGCCAGCAGCTTCATAGCGGGAGGGCCTTCCGGGGAGCTGTTTTTT.

Many counts were recorded for this clonotype. The chain links TRBV12-3 or TRBV12-4 to TRBJ2-7, with TRBD1 as a possible D gene (10 bases). CDR3 length: 18 amino acids. The germline V and J ends were trimmed by 5 bases and 5 bases, with 28 bases remaining between them. The CDR3, as DNA: TGTGCCAGCAGTCAGGACAGGGGGAAGGTAGCGGGAGACCACGAGCAGTACTTC. Translated, it gives CASSQDRGKVAGDHEQYF.

This clonotype was detected ten times or more. This rearrangement joins TRBV6-5 to TRBJ1-2; 8 positions match TRBD1. V trimming: 2 bases; J trimming: 7 bases; junction bases outside the gene matches: 6. CDR3 length equals 14 residues. Germline loops: CDR1 MNHEY, CDR2 SVGAGI. The CDR3: CASSYTGGARGYTF. The CDR3 DNA is TGTGCCAGCAGTTACACAGGGGGGGCGCGTGGCTACACCTTC.

This clonotype has ten or more counts. The V call is TRBV12-3 or TRBV12-4, the J call TRBJ2-2; 8 bases are shared with TRBD1. J was trimmed by 2 bases and V by 6 bases; bases with no gene match: 14. The length of the CDR3 is 18 residues. In nucleotides, the CDR3 is TGTGCCAGCAGATATATCGGGACAGGTATCGTAAACACCGGGGAGCTGTTTTTT. Translation gives CASRYIGTGIVNTGELFF.

This clonotype was picked up many times. The rearrangement links TRBV7-6 to TRBJ2-7, with 8 bases matching TRBD2. CDR3 length: 16 amino acids. J gave up 5 bases and V 1 base, and 10 bases lay outside the gene matches. Looked up from germline, CDR1 is SGHVS and CDR2 is FNYEAQ. CDR3: CASSLGGGLAGHEQYF. Written as DNA, the CDR3 is TGTGCCAGCAGCTTAGGGGGCGGGCTAGCGGGCCACGAGCAGTACTTC. Based on the CDR3 plus reference TRBV7-6 and TRBJ2-7, the full variable domain is GAGVSQSPRYKVTKRGQDVALRCDPISGHVSLYWYRQALGQGPEFLTYFNYEAQQDKSGLPNDRFSAERPEGSISTLTIQRTEQRDSAMYRCASSLGGGLAGHEQYFGPGTRLTVT.

This clonotype came up many times. The chain has TRBV7-9 and TRBJ2-7; D perhaps matches TRBD1 (5 bases). From germline, CDR1 is SEHNR and CDR2 FQNEAQ (reference sequence). Trimming stripped 7 bases from V and 3 bases from J, with 10 bases between. The CDR3 is made up of 12 amino acids. The CDR3 region is CASNFQGYEQYF. The CDR3 DNA reads as TGTGCCAGCAACTTCCAGGGCTACGAGCAGTACTTC.

This clonotype was picked up many times. The gene calls are TRBV5-1 and TRBJ2-7; D is perhaps TRBD2 (6 bases). Germline CDR1 SGHRS, CDR2 YFSETQ. This CDR3 spans 12 amino acids. Trimming stripped 2 bases from V and 6 bases from J, with 9 bases between. The CDR3 DNA follows: TGCGCCAGCAGCTTTGGAGGGCCCGAGCAGTACTTC. Its translation is CASSFGGPEQYF.

In its sample, this clonotype was seen many times. The chain combines TRBV9 with TRBJ2-5, with D hard to call. The germline gives CDR1 SGDLS, CDR2 YYNGEE. The CDR3 has 14 amino acids. Trimming pared 4 bases from V and 3 bases from J, leaving 13 bases between. CDR3: CASSPNPQEETQYF. CDR3 DNA: TGTGCCAGCAGCCCGAATCCCCAGGAAGAGACCCAGTACTTC.

This clonotype was observed a few times. The junction departs from germline at one end; a sequencing error may be responsible. The V and J genes are TRBV4-2 and TRBJ2-2, with D perhaps TRBD2 (5 bases). This CDR3 contains 15 residues. CDR1 and CDR2 (germline): LGHNA, YNFKEQ. CDR3 protein: CASSPAATNTGELYF. As DNA, the CDR3 is TGTGCCAGCAGCCCGGCGGCAACGAACACCGGGGAGCTGTATTTT.

There are many counts of this clonotype. The V and J genes are TRBV5-1 and TRBJ1-2; D is uncertain. The CDR3 is made up of 13 amino acids. The V end was cut by 0 bases, the J end by 3 bases, with 6 bases between. Germline V gives CDR1 SGHRS, CDR2 YFSETQ. CDR3 bases: TGCGCCAGCAGCTTGGACAGCCACTATGGCTACACCTTC. It encodes CASSLDSHYGYTF.

The chain combines TRBV12-3 or TRBV12-4 with TRBJ2-2; D is uncertain. The CDR3 spans 15 residues. V gave up 4 bases and J gave up 3 bases, with 12 bases separating them. The CDR3 is CASSSDGVYTGELFF. CDR3 nucleotides: TGTGCCAGCAGTTCCGATGGGGTTTACACCGGGGAGCTGTTTTTT.

The chain joins TRBV5-1 to TRBJ2-2; 9 nucleotides align to TRBD2. J gave up 2 bases and V 1 base, and 6 bases lay outside the gene matches. This CDR3 is built from 17 residues. Germline assignment: CDR1 SGHRS and CDR2 YFSETQ. CDR3 sequence: CASSLIAGVSNTGELFF. Written as DNA, the CDR3 is TGCGCCAGCAGCTTGATAGCGGGAGTCTCAAACACCGGGGAGCTGTTTTTT.

This clonotype was observed at least ten times. The chain employs TRBV15 and TRBJ2-7; 10 bases line up with TRBD1. CDR3 length equals 11 residues. Trimming removed 9 bases from V and 6 bases from J; junction bases left unmatched: 2. Germline V lookup: CDR1 LNHNV, CDR2 YYDKDF (reference sequence). CDR3 in amino acids: CATWDRGEQYF. The CDR3 nucleotides read TGTGCCACGTGGGACAGGGGCGAGCAGTACTTC. Full variable domain (remainder filled in from reference TRBV15 and TRBJ2-7): DAMVIQNPRYQVTQFGKPVTLSCSQTLNHNVMYWYQQKSSQAPKLLFHYYDKDFNNEADTPDNFQSRRPNTSFCFLDIRSPGLGDTAMYLCATWDRGEQYFGPGTRLTVT.

The V call is TRBV6-1, the J call TRBJ1-1; D gene ambiguous. Trimming stripped 2 bases from V and 4 bases from J, with 11 bases between. Per the germline V gene, CDR1 is MNHNS and CDR2 is SASEGT. The CDR3 has 14 residues. CDR3 sequence: CASSETLGSTEAFF. CDR3 in DNA: TGTGCCAGCAGTGAAACGTTAGGGAGCACTGAAGCTTTCTTT.

This clonotype was seen many times. V and J are TRBV12-3 or TRBV12-4 and TRBJ1-2, with 9 nucleotides matching TRBD1. The ends lost 3 bases at V and 8 bases at J; junction bases unmatched: 10. This CDR3 is 15 amino acids long. The CDR3 here is CASSFTGQGQGGYTF. Written as DNA, the CDR3 is TGTGCCAGCAGTTTTACGGGACAGGGTCAGGGGGGCTACACCTTC.

The rearrangement links TRBV29-1 to TRBJ2-5, with TRBD1 matching 10 bases. The V gene's germline CDR1 is SQVTM and CDR2 ANQGSEA. The CDR3 is 15 residues long. The trim removed 5 bases at V and 1 base at J, leaving 7 bases unmatched. CDR3 sequence: CSVPGQGLGQETQYF. In DNA form, the CDR3 reads TGCAGCGTTCCGGGACAGGGGTTGGGCCAAGAGACCCAGTACTTC.

V is TRBV20-1 and J is TRBJ2-7, with 13 bases lining up with TRBD2. The CDR3 totals 15 residues. CDR1 is DFQATT, CDR2 SNEGSKA, per germline (reference sequence). With V trimmed by 1 base and J by 3 bases, 3 bases remained unmatched. In DNA form, the CDR3 reads TGCAGTGCTAGAGGACTAGCGGGAGGTAACTACGAGCAGTACTTC. Translation: CSARGLAGGNYEQYF.

The sample holds many counts of this clonotype. The chain links TRBV7-3 to TRBJ1-2; 7 bases match TRBD1. This CDR3 spans 15 amino acids. Trimming removed 4 bases from V and 7 bases from J; junction bases left unmatched: 12. CDR1 and CDR2 from the germline V gene are SGHTA and FQGTGA. The CDR3 is CASSSRGGMSSGYTF. CDR3 coding DNA: TGTGCCAGCAGCTCCAGAGGGGGCATGAGCTCTGGCTACACCTTC.

The sample holds many counts of this clonotype. The chain has TRBV19 and TRBJ1-1; 12 positions match TRBD1. V dropped 3 bases and J dropped 6; count of bases not matched to a gene: 20. The CDR3 sequence is 20 residues long. The germline V gene has CDR1 LNHDA and CDR2 SQIVND (reference sequence). CDR3 DNA sequence: TGTGCCAGTAGTATTTATTCTCGACCCGGGACAGGGGGCGAGAGCCCTGAAGCTTTCTTT. It encodes CASSIYSRPGTGGESPEAFF.

This clonotype was recorded at least ten times. This chain connects TRBV28 to TRBJ2-2, with 11 bases matching TRBD2. J was trimmed by 7 bases and V by 7 bases; bases with no gene match: 8. CDR3 length equals 15 residues. Germline assignment: CDR1 MDHEN and CDR2 SYDVKM. The CDR3 bases are TGTGCCAGCATCCAACTAGCGGGAGAGGTCGGGGAGCTGTTTTTT. Amino acids: CASIQLAGEVGELFF.

This clonotype was counted at least ten times. The CDR3 is CASSQVAGFYGYTF. DNA for the CDR3: TGTGCCAGCAGCCAAGTGGCCGGGTTCTATGGCTACACCTTC. The gene calls are TRBV4-2 and TRBJ1-2; D remains ambiguous. Germline V gene lookup returns CDR1 LGHNA and CDR2 YNFKEQ. Trimming pared 1 base from V and 4 bases from J, leaving 10 bases between. The CDR3 has 14 residues.

This clonotype was seen only a few times. The J gene is TRBJ2-5, the V gene TRBV6-1; D assignment may be TRBD1 or TRBD2 (5 bases each). Between the trimmed V and J ends, which lost 0 bases and 2 bases, there was a span of 13 bases. Looked up from germline, CDR1 is MNHNS and CDR2 is SASEGT. The CDR3 length is 16 residues. This chain's CDR3 is CASSEAPGTVQETQYF. The CDR3 DNA is TGTGCCAGCAGTGAAGCACCCGGGACGGTGCAAGAGACCCAGTACTTC.

This clonotype was counted at least ten times. This chain connects TRBV25-1 to TRBJ2-7; D is unclear. CDR1 is MGHDK, CDR2 SYGVNS, per germline. The CDR3 contains 14 residues. V was pared by 1 base and J by 3 bases, with 10 bases between. The CDR3 DNA sequence: TGTGCCAGCAGTGAATCGACACTCCGCTACGAGCAGTACTTC. Translating gives CASSESTLRYEQYF.

Ten or more counts support this clonotype. Here the CDR3 DNA reads TGTGCCAGCCTTACAGGGATAAGGGGCTACACCTTC. Translation: CASLTGIRGYTF. The V gene is TRBV28, the J gene TRBJ1-2; D might be TRBD1 (6 bases). Trimming removed 8 bases at V and 8 bases at J, with 15 bases between. The germline V gene encodes CDR1 MDHEN and CDR2 SYDVKM. This CDR3 has 12 amino acids.

This rearrangement joins TRBV12-3 or TRBV12-4 to TRBJ2-7; 7 nucleotides match TRBD2. The CDR3 sequence is 15 residues long. J was trimmed by 5 bases and V by 5 bases; bases with no gene match: 12. The CDR3 reads CASSLGTTPEHEQYF. The CDR3 coding sequence is TGTGCCAGCAGTCTAGGGACTACTCCGGAGCACGAGCAGTACTTC.

For this clonotype: The conserved closing phenylalanine or tryptophan is absent in this CDR3, likely reflecting a read error. The chain is built from TRBV4-2 and TRBJ2-7; TRBD1 matches 7 bases. Germline V gives CDR1 LGHNA, CDR2 YNFKEQ. V was clipped by 4 bases and J by 3 bases; unmatched bases: 12. The CDR3 has 16 amino acids. The CDR3 region has the DNA TGTGCCAGCAGCCGTTATCCGGGACAGCCCCTCTACGAGCAGTACTCC. It codes for CASSRYPGQPLYEQYS.

The chain combines TRBV5-1 with TRBJ2-5, with TRBD1 matching over 7 bases. With 4 bases clipped from V and 3 bases from J, the junction kept 6 bases outside the gene matches. The CDR3 has 14 amino acids. The germline V gene encodes CDR1 SGHRS and CDR2 YFSETQ. The CDR3 protein is CASSHGTDEETQYF. The CDR3 coding sequence is TGCGCCAGCAGCCATGGGACAGATGAAGAGACCCAGTACTTC.

Ten or more counts support this clonotype. This chain connects TRBV28 to TRBJ2-7; 9 bases map to TRBD1. Germline-derived CDR1 and CDR2 are MDHEN and SYDVKM. CDR3 length: 17 residues. Losses at the gene ends were 3 bases for V and 1 base for J; bases not matched to a gene: 10. The CDR3 DNA reads as TGTGCCAGCAGTTTTCCCACCGGGACAGGGAGGTCCTACGAGCAGTACTTC. Its translation: CASSFPTGTGRSYEQYF.

This chain links TRBV12-3 or TRBV12-4 with TRBJ1-5; TRBD1 might be the D (5 bases). This CDR3 is 13 amino acids long. Between the trimmed V and J ends, which lost 2 bases and 6 bases, there was a span of 8 bases. CDR3 amino acids: CASSLNGGQPQHF. In nucleotides, the CDR3 is TGTGCCAGCAGTTTAAATGGGGGTCAGCCCCAGCATTTT.

The table lists this clonotype with many counts. The CDR3 DNA follows: TGTGCCTGGAATAAGGACAGGCTTCACTACGAGCAGTACTTC. Amino acids: CAWNKDRLHYEQYF. The V gene is TRBV30, the J gene TRBJ2-7; 7 bases line up with TRBD1. V shed 4 bases and J 3 bases; nucleotides not matched to a gene: 9. The CDR3 runs 14 residues. From germline, CDR1 is GTSNPN and CDR2 SVGIG (reference sequence).